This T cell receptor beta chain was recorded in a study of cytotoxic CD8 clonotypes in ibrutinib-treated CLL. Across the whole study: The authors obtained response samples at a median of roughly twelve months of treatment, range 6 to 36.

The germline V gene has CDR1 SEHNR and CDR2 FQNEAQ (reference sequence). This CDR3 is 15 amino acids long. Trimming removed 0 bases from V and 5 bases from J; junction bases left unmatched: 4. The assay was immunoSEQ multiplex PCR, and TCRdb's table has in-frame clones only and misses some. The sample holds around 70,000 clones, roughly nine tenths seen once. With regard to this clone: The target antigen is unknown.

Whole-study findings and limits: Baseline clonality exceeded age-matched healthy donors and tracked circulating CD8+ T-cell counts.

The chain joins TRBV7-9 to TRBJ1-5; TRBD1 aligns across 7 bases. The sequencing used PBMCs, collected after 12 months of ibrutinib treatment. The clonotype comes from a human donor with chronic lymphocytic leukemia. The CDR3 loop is CASSLAGTADQPQHF. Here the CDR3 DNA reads TGTGCCAGCAGCTTAGCCGGGACAGCAGATCAGCCCCAGCATTTT.